This T cell receptor (beta chain) was retrieved from a study of cytomegalovirus exposure and HLA in healthy donors. General study points: Listed as cytomegalovirus-associated were 150 or so TCR beta chains. There were several of the most significant clusters that appeared linked to common viral pathogens in a later analysis.

The CDR3 is 18 residues long. V lost 1 base to trimming and J lost 7 bases; unmatched junction nucleotides: 15. Germline CDR1 KGHSH, CDR2 LQKENI. Remarks on this clone: Its antigen remains unknown.

PCR employed 60 Vbeta and 13 Jbeta primers. The authors' processing: An analysis that came later counted 73 million or so unique TCR beta chains, approximately 10 million shared. The data were produced by immunoSEQ multiplex PCR, yet TCRdb's version contains in-frame clones alone and is incomplete. The V and J calls and clone size come from that table; D and trimming were worked out from the DNA. The sample records about 160,000 clones, roughly 88% being singletons. Sequencing input: PBMCs. This rearrangement joins TRBV18 to TRBJ1-2, with 10 bases matching TRBD1. This clonotype was obtained from a man in his forties or fifties in good health and CMV-seropositive. DNA of the CDR3: TGTGCCAGCTCACCACTCCGGGACAGGGGAGGTTTGCCGGGTGGCTACACCTTC. As protein: CASSPLRDRGGLPGGYTF.